These 27 T cell receptor beta chains share one sample of origin, sequenced in a study of STAT5B mutations in CD4+ large granular lymphocyte leukemia. Profiled with immunoSEQ multiplex PCR; TCRdb holds only in-frame clones, not every one. The sample lists 37,000 or so clones, nearly 90% occurring once. The sequenced sample consisted of CD4+ T cells from blood buffy coats. All receptors come from a human donor in good health.

The chain's CDR3 is CASSLQGKRNSPLHF. DNA of the CDR3: TGTGCCAGCAGTCTTCAGGGGAAAAGGAATTCACCCCTCCACTTT. The chain recombines TRBV2 with TRBJ1-6, with a possible D match to TRBD1 (6 bases). Germline V gene lookup returns CDR1 SNHLY and CDR2 FYNNEI. CDR3 size: 15 residues. Trimming took 5 bases from V and 7 from J, leaving 15 bases between them.

The V call is TRBV7-2, the J call TRBJ2-2; no clear D. V lost 1 base to trimming and J lost 7 bases, with 4 bases between them. Germline-derived CDR1 and CDR2 are SGHTA and FQGNSA. The CDR3 totals 12 residues. The CDR3 DNA follows: TGTGCCAGCAGCTTAGAGGTCGGGGAGCTGTTTTTT. It specifies CASSLEVGELFF.

The chain combines TRBV5-4 with TRBJ1-3; D is uncertain. CDR3 length equals 14 residues. Deletions cut 0 bases from V and 3 bases from J, with 7 bases between. Germline-derived CDR1 and CDR2 are SGHNT and YYREEE (reference sequence). The chain's CDR3 is CASSLDSVGNTIYF. The CDR3, as DNA: TGTGCCAGCAGCTTGGACAGTGTTGGAAACACCATATATTTT.

V usage is TRBV5-8 and J usage is TRBJ2-5; 9 bases agree with TRBD2. The germline V gene encodes CDR1 SGHTS and CDR2 YDEGEE. J gave up 4 bases and V 3 bases, and 7 bases lay outside the gene matches. CDR3 length: 15 amino acids. CDR3 amino acids: CASSSRGSGGETQYF. Here the CDR3 DNA reads TGTGCCAGCAGCTCCAGGGGTAGCGGGGGAGAGACCCAGTACTTC.

This clone was seen a single time. The chain recombines TRBV7-2 with TRBJ2-5; a weak D match, TRBD2 (5 bases). CDR3 length: 14 amino acids. V dropped 5 bases and J dropped 5 bases, with 15 bases sitting between them. CDR1 and CDR2 from the germline V gene are SGHTA and FQGNSA. CDR3 DNA: TGTGCCAGCAGCCGGGCGCGGGCGGTGGAGACCCAGTACTTC. It specifies CASSRARAVETQYF.

The chain uses TRBV19 and TRBJ2-1; 12 bases map to TRBD2. After removal of 4 bases from V and 4 bases from J, the junction contained 5 bases not matched to a gene. Looked up from germline, CDR1 is LNHDA and CDR2 is SQIVND (reference sequence). The CDR3 is made up of 16 amino acids. CDR3 amino acids: CASSTASGRAYNEQFF. The CDR3 region has the DNA TGTGCCAGTAGTACCGCTAGCGGGAGGGCGTACAATGAGCAGTTCTTC.

The chain employs TRBV14 and TRBJ2-6; D possibly uses TRBD1 or TRBD2 (6 bases each). Trimming removed 0 bases from V and 2 bases from J, with 17 bases in between. Germline-derived CDR1 and CDR2 are SGHDN and FVKESK. This CDR3 is 19 amino acids long. The CDR3 region is CASSQDWGDYRAGANVLTF. The CDR3 region has the DNA TGTGCCAGCAGCCAAGACTGGGGGGATTACAGGGCTGGGGCCAACGTCCTGACTTTC.

The V gene is TRBV7-3, the J gene TRBJ2-2; D gene ambiguous. The CDR3 runs to 13 residues. Trimming pared 3 bases from V and 6 bases from J, leaving 8 bases between. The V gene's germline CDR1 is SGHTA and CDR2 FQGTGA. The chain's CDR3 is CASSFGESGELFF. The CDR3 region has the DNA TGTGCCAGCAGCTTTGGAGAGTCCGGGGAGCTGTTTTTT.

The chain couples TRBV5-1 to TRBJ1-2; 8 bases align to TRBD1. The J segment lost 8 bases and the V segment lost 0 bases, leaving 15 bases of the junction unmatched. Germline V gene sequence: CDR1 SGHRS, CDR2 YFSETQ. CDR3 length: 17 residues. The CDR3 DNA reads TGCGCCAGCAGCTTGGCGGGGACTAGGCAGGGGGCGAAAGGCTACACCTTC. Translated: CASSLAGTRQGAKGYTF.

The chain uses TRBV4-2 and TRBJ2-5; the match to TRBD1 covers 8 bases. Germline values: CDR1 LGHNA, CDR2 YNFKEQ. The CDR3 runs to 16 residues. The V and J ends lost 5 bases and 5 bases, in that order; junction bases with no gene match: 13. CDR3: CASSFRTGPGEETQYF. The CDR3 DNA is TGTGCCAGCAGCTTCAGGACAGGGCCGGGTGAGGAGACCCAGTACTTC.

This clone has a handful of counts. V is TRBV19 and J is TRBJ1-1; D is perhaps TRBD1 (5 bases). This CDR3 contains 12 residues. V was pared by 5 bases and J by 6 bases, with 10 bases between. Germline CDR1 LNHDA, CDR2 SQIVND (reference sequence). CDR3 coding DNA: TGTGCCAGTAGTCAGGGAATCTCTGAAGCTTTCTTT. Translating gives CASSQGISEAFF.

V is TRBV2 and J is TRBJ2-7; the match to TRBD1 covers 7 bases. CDR3 length equals 15 residues. V was clipped by 6 bases and J by 2 bases; unmatched bases: 10. Germline values: CDR1 SNHLY, CDR2 FYNNEI. Here the CDR3 reads CASSLDRAYTYEQYF. In nucleotides, the CDR3 is TGTGCCAGCAGCCTCGACAGGGCTTATACCTACGAGCAGTACTTC.

The J gene is TRBJ2-1, the V gene TRBV7-9, with D possibly matching TRBD1 (5 bases). CDR3 length: 14 amino acids. V was cut by 5 bases and J by 0 bases, with 8 bases left in between. CDR1 and CDR2 (germline): SEHNR, FQNEAQ (reference sequence). The CDR3 nucleotides are TGTGCCAGCAGCCCTAGGGGCTCCTACAATGAGCAGTTCTTC. Translating gives CASSPRGSYNEQFF.

The rearrangement uses TRBV5-4 and TRBJ1-1; D may be TRBD1 (6 bases). CDR1 and CDR2 from the germline V gene are SGHNT and YYREEE (reference sequence). CDR3 length: 16 residues. Trimming cost V 3 bases and J 0 bases, with 15 bases left between them. The CDR3 region is CASSSVDRPMNTEAFF. CDR3 DNA sequence: TGTGCCAGCAGCTCGGTGGACAGACCCATGAACACTGAAGCTTTCTTT.

The chain combines TRBV7-2 with TRBJ2-1; TRBD2 aligns across 9 bases. This CDR3 comprises 16 residues. V dropped 5 bases and J dropped 6; count of bases not matched to a gene: 11. Looked up from germline, CDR1 is SGHTA and CDR2 is FQGNSA. CDR3 DNA sequence: TGTGCCAGCAGCCGATTGGGACTAGCCTCAGGCAATGAGCAGTTCTTC. Its translation is CASSRLGLASGNEQFF.

The chain has TRBV7-2 and TRBJ1-2, with D possibly being TRBD1 (6 bases). Germline V lookup: CDR1 SGHTA, CDR2 FQGNSA. The CDR3 has 15 residues. V lost 1 base to trimming and J lost 1 base, with 10 bases between them. The CDR3 bases are TGTGCCAGCAGCTTAGTACAGGGAAGTAACTATGGCTACACCTTC. Translated: CASSLVQGSNYGYTF.

The chain recombines TRBV9 with TRBJ1-1; 7 bases fit TRBD1. Germline CDR1 reads SGDLS; CDR2 reads YYNGEE. Losses at the gene ends were 3 bases for V and 1 base for J; bases not matched to a gene: 3. This CDR3 has 14 amino acids. The CDR3 DNA is TGTGCCAGCAGCGCGACAGGGCAGAACACTGAAGCTTTCTTT. Its protein product is CASSATGQNTEAFF.

V is TRBV11-2 and J is TRBJ2-7; the match to TRBD1 covers 7 bases. Germline CDR1 and CDR2: SGHAT and FQNNGV. With V trimmed by 2 bases and J by 2 bases, 9 bases remained unmatched. The CDR3 contains 16 residues. The CDR3 nucleotides read TGTGCCAGCAGCTTATTCATAGGGCAGGGGGCCTACGAGCAGTACTTC. This sequence encodes CASSLFIGQGAYEQYF.

V gene TRBV29-1 combines with J gene TRBJ2-3; D perhaps matches TRBD2 (6 bases). The V and J ends lost 6 bases and 4 bases respectively, with 20 bases between them. From germline, CDR1 is SQVTM and CDR2 ANQGSEA. The CDR3 sequence is 15 residues long. The CDR3 protein is CSVVSGSGEADTQYF. CDR3 DNA: TGCAGCGTCGTCAGCGGGTCGGGCGAAGCAGATACGCAGTATTTT.

DNA for the CDR3: TGTGCCAGCAGCCCTACAGGGAACTACGAGCAGTACTTC. Encoded protein: CASSPTGNYEQYF. The V call is TRBV5-4, the J call TRBJ2-7, with a possible D match to TRBD1 (6 bases). CDR1 is SGHNT and CDR2 is YYREEE in the germline V gene (reference sequence). The length of the CDR3 is 13 residues. Trimming removed 4 bases from V and 3 bases from J, with 11 bases in between.

The genes are TRBV11-2 and TRBJ2-7; 11 bases are shared with TRBD2. Germline V gene data show CDR1 as SGHAT and CDR2 as FQNNGV. The CDR3 is made up of 16 amino acids. V was pared by 4 bases and J by 1 base, with 6 bases of the junction left unmatched. The CDR3 DNA sequence: TGTGCCAGCAGCTACAGACTAGCGGGGAGTTCCTACGAGCAGTACTTC. It encodes CASSYRLAGSSYEQYF.

V usage is TRBV28 and J usage is TRBJ2-7, with a possible D match to TRBD2 (5 bases). CDR1 and CDR2 (germline): MDHEN, SYDVKM. Trimming took off 8 bases at V and 3 bases at J, with 14 bases between the two ends. CDR3 length equals 13 residues. The DNA of the CDR3 is TGTGCCAGCTCCGACGGGATGGTCTACGAGCAGTACTTC. Amino acid sequence: CASSDGMVYEQYF.

The chain employs TRBV20-1 and TRBJ2-5, with TRBD2 matching over 7 bases. The tail of the sequence fits TRBJ2-7 better, so the J call may be wrong. Germline values: CDR1 DFQATT, CDR2 SNEGSKA (reference sequence). This CDR3 region has 11 residues. In DNA, the CDR3 is TGCAGTGCAGCCGGGGGGACCGAGCAGTACTTC. Encoded protein: CSAAGGTEQYF.

The rearrangement links TRBV5-1 to TRBJ2-1; 7 nucleotides line up with TRBD2. The germline V gene encodes CDR1 SGHRS and CDR2 YFSETQ. J gave up 1 base and V 3 bases, and 4 bases lay outside the gene matches. CDR3 length: 15 residues. The CDR3 DNA follows: TGCGCCAGCAGCTCCGGGGACTATTCCTACAATGAGCAGTTCTTC. Amino acids: CASSSGDYSYNEQFF.

The CDR3 DNA is TGTGCCAGCAGCGTAGCGGGGTCTGGAAACACCATATATTTT. Translated, it gives CASSVAGSGNTIYF. J is TRBJ1-3 and V is TRBV9, with D uncertain. The CDR3 extends over 14 amino acids. The germline V gene has CDR1 SGDLS and CDR2 YYNGEE. V shed 0 bases and J shed 1 base, with 5 bases lying between them.

The chain links TRBV18 to TRBJ2-1, with 8 bases matching TRBD1. Germline values: CDR1 KGHSH, CDR2 LQKENI. Germline trimming cut 2 bases from V and 5 bases from J; bases unmatched to any gene: 5. CDR3 length: 15 amino acids. The CDR3 nucleotides are TGTGCCAGCTCACCAACAAACAGGGGGGACAATGAGCAGTTCTTC. This gives the protein CASSPTNRGDNEQFF.

The V gene is TRBV7-8, the J gene TRBJ2-2, with TRBD2 identical over 9 bases. After removal of 4 bases from V and 0 bases from J, the junction contained 3 bases not matched to a gene. CDR1 is SGHVS and CDR2 is FQNEAQ in the germline V gene. The CDR3 spans 16 residues. CDR3 protein: CASSSRLAANTGELFF. The CDR3 DNA follows: TGTGCCAGCAGCTCCCGACTAGCGGCGAACACCGGGGAGCTGTTTTTT.